These 13 T cell receptor beta chains came from one sample sequenced in a study of cytomegalovirus exposure and HLA in healthy donors. PCR primers comprised 60 Vbeta and 13 Jbeta primers. Assay used: immunoSEQ multiplex PCR; TCRdb lists only in-frame clones, some missing. The table has approximately 190,000 clones, 82% seen once. The source material was PBMCs. The receptors come from a woman aged 45-60 years in good health and CMV-seropositive.

J is TRBJ1-5 and V is TRBV19; 8 bases match TRBD1. CDR3 size: 15 residues. Germline assignment: CDR1 LNHDA and CDR2 SQIVND (reference sequence). J was trimmed by 4 bases and V by 5 bases; bases with no gene match: 7. CDR3 region: CASSPRTGLNQPQHF. The CDR3 region has the DNA TGTGCCAGTAGTCCCCGGACAGGGCTAAATCAGCCCCAGCATTTT.

The chain joins TRBV30 to TRBJ1-2; D uncertain. Trimming pared 2 bases from V and 6 bases from J, leaving 13 bases between. Germline-derived CDR1 and CDR2 are GTSNPN and SVGIG (reference sequence). The CDR3 totals 13 residues. As DNA, the CDR3 is TGTGCCTGGAGTAGCGGGGTCCGTCATGGCTACACCTTC. This gives the protein CAWSSGVRHGYTF.

This chain links TRBV7-8 with TRBJ1-5; a possible D gene is TRBD1 (6 bases). The V and J ends lost 2 bases and 5 bases respectively, with 22 bases between them. The V gene's germline CDR1 is SGHVS and CDR2 FQNEAQ. CDR3 size: 18 residues. In DNA form, the CDR3 reads TGTGCCAGCAGCTTAACTGTATGGGGAGGGGGGGAGGATCAGCCCCAGCATTTT. Its translation: CASSLTVWGGGEDQPQHF.

The V gene is TRBV5-1, the J gene TRBJ2-7; TRBD1 aligns across 9 bases. CDR3 length: 15 residues. Germline V lookup: CDR1 SGHRS, CDR2 YFSETQ. The trim removed 6 bases at V and 3 bases at J, leaving 10 bases unmatched. DNA for the CDR3: TGCGCCAGCACCCTACTACCGGGACAGGGCTACGAGCAGTACTTC. This sequence encodes CASTLLPGQGYEQYF.

This chain uses TRBV10-3 with TRBJ2-2; no definite D call. V lost 9 bases and J 2 bases, leaving 4 bases between the germline ends. The germline CDR1 and CDR2 sequences are ENHRY and SYGVKD. CDR3 length: 11 amino acids. The chain's CDR3 is CAISNTGELFF. The CDR3 DNA reads TGTGCCATATCTAACACCGGGGAGCTGTTTTTT.

The gene calls are TRBV18 and TRBJ2-3, with 13 bases matching TRBD2. Per the germline V gene, CDR1 is KGHSH and CDR2 is LQKENI. The V and J ends lost 2 bases and 5 bases, in that order; junction bases with no gene match: 4. The CDR3 length is 16 residues. The CDR3 sequence: CASSPLRLAGGDTQYF. CDR3 bases: TGTGCCAGCTCACCATTAAGACTAGCGGGAGGAGATACGCAGTATTTT.

In this sample, this clone turned up a few times. The chain recombines TRBV7-6 with TRBJ2-5; D gene uncertain. This CDR3 has 13 amino acids. The V gene's germline CDR1 is SGHVS and CDR2 FNYEAQ. The ends were cut back, 2 bases at V and 1 base at J, with 5 bases in the middle. The CDR3 loop reads CASSLSVQETQYF. In DNA form, the CDR3 reads TGTGCCAGCAGCTTATCGGTCCAAGAGACCCAGTACTTC.

This clone was counted once. The rearrangement joins TRBV25-1 to TRBJ1-3, with D perhaps TRBD1 (6 bases). Germline CDR1 is MGHDK and CDR2 is SYGVNS. The CDR3 sequence is 15 residues long. V lost 3 bases and J lost 2, with 11 bases in between. In nucleotides, the CDR3 is TGTGCCAGCAGTGACCCCCACAGGGCTGGAAACACCATATATTTT. It yields the protein CASSDPHRAGNTIYF.

This chain connects TRBV28 to TRBJ1-3; a possible D gene is TRBD1 (6 bases). The germline CDR1 and CDR2 sequences are MDHEN and SYDVKM. Trimming stripped 6 bases from V and 0 bases from J, with 12 bases between. The CDR3 sequence is 15 residues long. The CDR3 reads CASRRDTNSGNTIYF. CDR3 DNA sequence: TGTGCCAGCAGGAGGGACACAAACTCTGGAAACACCATATATTTT.

The chain uses TRBV2 and TRBJ2-2; the D gene is possibly TRBD2 (6 bases). V was trimmed by 0 bases and J by 5 bases, leaving 10 bases between them. The CDR3 loop spans 15 amino acids. Looked up from germline, CDR1 is SNHLY and CDR2 is FYNNEI. The CDR3 DNA sequence: TGTGCCAGCAGTGAAGCCGGGGGTTGGACCGGGGAGCTGTTTTTT. It is translated as CASSEAGGWTGELFF.

The rearrangement links TRBV5-1 to TRBJ2-5; D is possibly TRBD1 (5 bases). Germline CDR1 reads SGHRS; CDR2 reads YFSETQ. The V end was cut by 0 bases, the J end by 5 bases, with 11 bases between. This CDR3 comprises 14 residues. CDR3 in amino acids: CASSLGGRGETQYF. Written as DNA, the CDR3 is TGCGCCAGCAGCTTGGGGGGTAGGGGCGAGACCCAGTACTTC. Together with reference TRBV5-1 and TRBJ2-5, the CDR3 gives the full variable domain: KAGVTQTPRYLIKTRGQQVTLSCSPISGHRSVSWYQQTPGQGLQFLFEYFSETQRNKGNFPGRFSGRQFSNSRSEMNVSTLELGDSALYLCASSLGGRGETQYFGPGTRLLVL.

V and J are TRBV14 and TRBJ2-7, with 8 bases fitting TRBD2. Germline V gene sequence: CDR1 SGHDN, CDR2 FVKESK. This CDR3 is built from 15 residues. V trimming: 4 bases; J trimming: 3 bases; junction bases outside the gene matches: 8. The CDR3 loop is CASSLSGREGYEQYF. Here the CDR3 DNA reads TGTGCCAGCAGCCTCTCCGGGAGGGAGGGCTACGAGCAGTACTTC.

The J gene is TRBJ2-7, the V gene TRBV5-1, with 9 nucleotides matching TRBD1. The CDR3 has 15 amino acids. Germline V CDR1 and CDR2: SGHRS, YFSETQ. With 2 bases clipped from V and 5 bases from J, the junction kept 8 bases outside the gene matches. CDR3 nucleotide sequence: TGCGCCAGCAGCTTCTCCGGGACAGGGAGGGACGAGCAGTACTTC. Translation: CASSFSGTGRDEQYF.